The 10 T cell receptor beta chains presented below share a single source sample, sequenced in a study of T cell responses to AZD1222 COVID-19 vaccine. Sequenced by immunoSEQ multiplex PCR; TCRdb stores in-frame clones only, minus some. The data show 90,000 to 150,000 clones, with around 89% seen just once and roughly 7.1% held by the top ten. This material consisted of peripheral blood, taken 28 days after the second AZD1222 dose. Receptor source: an adult who received the AZD1222 COVID-19 vaccine.

This CDR3 is CASSPVGYLAESYEQYF. The CDR3 DNA sequence: TGTGCCAGCAGCCCTGTTGGATATCTAGCGGAATCCTACGAGCAGTACTTC. The genes are TRBV7-2 and TRBJ2-7, with TRBD2 matching over 7 bases. The CDR3 spans 17 residues. The germline V gene has CDR1 SGHTA and CDR2 FQGNSA. Unmatched junction bases numbered 14, after V lost 5 bases and J lost 1 base.

This clone was seen more than once but under ten times. This chain joins TRBV19 and TRBJ1-2, with 9 bases matching TRBD1. The CDR3 runs 13 residues. In germline, CDR1 is LNHDA, CDR2 SQIVND (reference sequence). V was clipped by 4 bases and J by 8 bases; unmatched bases: 5. The CDR3 nucleotides are TGTGCCAGTAGTACCCGGACAGGGGACGGCTACACCTTC. It encodes CASSTRTGDGYTF.

The J gene is TRBJ2-2, the V gene TRBV28; 8 bases fit TRBD1. V trimming: 3 bases; J trimming: 6 bases; junction bases outside the gene matches: 6. Germline values: CDR1 MDHEN, CDR2 SYDVKM. The length of the CDR3 is 15 residues. CDR3 sequence reads: CASSFLQGAPGELFF. CDR3 in DNA: TGTGCCAGCAGTTTTCTTCAGGGGGCCCCCGGGGAGCTGTTTTTT.

The genes are TRBV27 and TRBJ1-5, with TRBD1 matching over 9 bases. Germline V gene data show CDR1 as MNHEY and CDR2 as SMNVEV (reference sequence). CDR3 length equals 14 residues. V lost 5 bases, J lost 6 bases, and 5 bases stayed unmatched. CDR3: CASSGTGSFQPQHF. The CDR3 DNA sequence: TGTGCCAGCAGTGGGACAGGGTCGTTTCAGCCCCAGCATTTT.

The chain links TRBV2 to TRBJ1-2; D call uncertain. Trimming left V 4 bases short and J 2 bases short, with 8 bases between. CDR1 SNHLY and CDR2 FYNNEI come from the germline V gene. This CDR3 comprises 13 residues. CDR3 sequence: CASSVDQNYGYTF. CDR3 sequence (DNA): TGTGCCAGCAGTGTCGACCAAAACTATGGCTACACCTTC.

This sequence joins TRBV7-9 and TRBJ2-5; TRBD2 matches 12 bases. In germline, CDR1 is SEHNR, CDR2 FQNEAQ (reference sequence). The CDR3 contains 17 residues. The trim removed 1 base at V and 5 bases at J, leaving 8 bases unmatched. This chain's CDR3 is CASSLVSSGRALETQYF. CDR3 sequence (DNA): TGTGCCAGCAGCTTAGTTTCTAGCGGGAGGGCCTTGGAGACCCAGTACTTC.

The V and J genes are TRBV18 and TRBJ2-7; D tentatively fits TRBD1 or TRBD2 (6 bases each). Looked up from germline, CDR1 is KGHSH and CDR2 is LQKENI. The CDR3 is 17 residues long. V shed 5 bases and J shed 4 bases, with 24 bases lying between them. The DNA of the CDR3 is TGTGCCAGCTCAGTCAGGGGTTCGGGCGGGACAACTTACGAGCAGTACTTC. Its translation: CASSVRGSGGTTYEQYF.

This chain links TRBV29-1 with TRBJ1-1, with TRBD1 identical over 7 bases. Germline V gene lookup returns CDR1 SQVTM and CDR2 ANQGSEA. Trimming cost V 6 bases and J 3 bases; bases outside gene matches: 7. The CDR3 consists of 13 residues. CDR3 in DNA: TGCAGCGTGCGGGACAGTCTCGACACTGAAGCTTTCTTT. Translation: CSVRDSLDTEAFF.

This clone was seen once. The chain is built from TRBV15 and TRBJ2-7; no definite D call. The CDR3 contains 14 residues. The V end was cut by 0 bases, the J end by 2 bases, with 8 bases between. Germline CDR1 is LNHNV and CDR2 is YYDKDF (reference sequence). This CDR3 reads CATSREAETYEQYF. The CDR3 DNA sequence: TGTGCCACCAGCAGAGAAGCAGAAACCTACGAGCAGTACTTC.

The V call is TRBV4-1, the J call TRBJ1-5; 9 positions agree with TRBD1. The germline V gene encodes CDR1 MGHRA and CDR2 YSYEKL. This CDR3 spans 15 amino acids. V was clipped by 0 bases and J by 6 bases; unmatched bases: 3. DNA for the CDR3: TGCGCCAGCAGCCAAGAGGGACAGGGAAGTCAGCCCCAGCATTTT. Translating gives CASSQEGQGSQPQHF.